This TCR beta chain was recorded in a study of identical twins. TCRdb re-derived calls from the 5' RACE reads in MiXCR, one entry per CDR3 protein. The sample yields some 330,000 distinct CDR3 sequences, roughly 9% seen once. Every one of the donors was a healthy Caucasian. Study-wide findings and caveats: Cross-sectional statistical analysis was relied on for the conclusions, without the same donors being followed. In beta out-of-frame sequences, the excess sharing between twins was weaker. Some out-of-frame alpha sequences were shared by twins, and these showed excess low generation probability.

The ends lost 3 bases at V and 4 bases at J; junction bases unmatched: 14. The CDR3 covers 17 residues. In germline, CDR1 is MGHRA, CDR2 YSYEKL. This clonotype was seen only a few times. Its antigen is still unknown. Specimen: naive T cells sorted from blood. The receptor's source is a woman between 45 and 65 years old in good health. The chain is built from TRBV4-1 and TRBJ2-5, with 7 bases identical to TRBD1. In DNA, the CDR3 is TGCGCCAGCAGCCAGATCCCACAGGGGATTCCGGGAGAGACCCAGTACTTC. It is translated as CASSQIPQGIPGETQYF.